The 5 T cell receptor beta chains in this list originate from one sample, sequenced in a study of blood T cell repertoires in COVID-19. TCRdb's copy holds only in-frame clones and misses some; the assay was immunoSEQ multiplex PCR. The table records 90,000 or so clones, about 90% of them present only once. Sequenced: peripheral blood. The receptors stem from a young man with COVID-19, enrolled during active disease.

The chain is built from TRBV28 and TRBJ1-5; the D gene is possibly TRBD1 (6 bases). The CDR3 runs 15 residues. The germline V and J ends were trimmed by 10 bases and 6 bases, with 22 bases remaining between them. Germline V gives CDR1 MDHEN, CDR2 SYDVKM. This chain's CDR3 is CATQSGVGAIQPQHF. CDR3 DNA sequence: TGTGCCACCCAGTCGGGTGTGGGGGCGATTCAGCCCCAGCATTTT.

The chain recombines TRBV11-2 with TRBJ2-7; TRBD2 matches 8 bases. This CDR3 contains 15 residues. Germline V gene sequence: CDR1 SGHAT, CDR2 FQNNGV. The J segment lost 2 bases and the V segment lost 5 bases, leaving 8 bases of the junction unmatched. The DNA of the CDR3 is TGTGCCAGCAGCCCTTACGGCGGGGGGCCCTACGAGCAGTACTTC. It translates to CASSPYGGGPYEQYF. Filled out from reference TRBV11-2 and TRBJ2-7, the complete variable domain reads EAGVAQSPRYKIIEKRQSVAFWCNPISGHATLYWYQQILGQGPKLLIQFQNNGVVDDSQLPKDRFSAERLKGVDSTLKIQPAKLEDSAVYLCASSPYGGGPYEQYFGPGTRLTVT.

This chain connects TRBV5-6 to TRBJ2-7; possible D gene TRBD1, 6 bases. The CDR3 contains 14 residues. Germline CDR1 is SGHDT and CDR2 is YYEEEE. Deletions cut 0 bases from V and 6 bases from J, with 13 bases between. The CDR3 nucleotides read TGTGCCAGCAGCTTGGGGCAGGGGATAAGCGAGCAGTACTTC. Translating it yields CASSLGQGISEQYF. Full variable domain (rest looked up from reference TRBV5-6 and TRBJ2-7): DAGVTQSPTHLIKTRGQQVTLRCSPKSGHDTVSWYQQALGQGPQFIFQYYEEEERQRGNFPDRFSGHQFPNYSSELNVNALLLGDSALYLCASSLGQGISEQYFGPGTRLTVT.

This rearrangement joins TRBV4-3 to TRBJ2-1; TRBD1 aligns across 8 bases. Trimming at V came to 3 bases and at J to 8 bases, leaving 6 bases not matched to a gene. The germline gives CDR1 LGHNA, CDR2 YSLEER. This CDR3 is built from 14 residues. The CDR3 region has the DNA TGCGCCAGCAGCCACCGGACAGGGCTTTATGAGCAGTTCTTC. This translates into CASSHRTGLYEQFF.

The chain employs TRBV14 and TRBJ1-1; D gene unclear. Germline V gene sequence: CDR1 SGHDN, CDR2 FVKESK. This CDR3 comprises 14 residues. Trimming left V 1 base short and J 4 bases short, with 10 bases between. CDR3 loop: CASSQVFGVTEAFF. CDR3 nucleotide sequence: TGTGCCAGCAGCCAAGTTTTCGGGGTCACTGAAGCTTTCTTT.